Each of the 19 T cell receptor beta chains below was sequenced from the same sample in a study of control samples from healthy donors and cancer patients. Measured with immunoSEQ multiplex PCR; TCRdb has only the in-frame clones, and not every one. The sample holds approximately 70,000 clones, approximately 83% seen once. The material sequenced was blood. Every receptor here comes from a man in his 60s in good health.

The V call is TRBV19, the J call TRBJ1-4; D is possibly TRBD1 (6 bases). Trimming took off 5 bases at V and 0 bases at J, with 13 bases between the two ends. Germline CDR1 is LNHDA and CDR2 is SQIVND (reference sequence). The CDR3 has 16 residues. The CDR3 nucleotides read TGTGCCAGTAGTTCCGGACAGATTTCAACTAATGAAAAACTGTTTTTT. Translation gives CASSSGQISTNEKLFF.

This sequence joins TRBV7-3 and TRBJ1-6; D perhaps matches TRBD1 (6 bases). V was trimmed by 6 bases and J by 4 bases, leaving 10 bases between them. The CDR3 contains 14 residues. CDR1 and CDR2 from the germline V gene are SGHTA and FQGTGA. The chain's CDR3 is CASSRTEYNSPLHF. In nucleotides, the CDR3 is TGTGCCAGCAGTCGGACAGAATATAATTCACCCCTCCACTTT.

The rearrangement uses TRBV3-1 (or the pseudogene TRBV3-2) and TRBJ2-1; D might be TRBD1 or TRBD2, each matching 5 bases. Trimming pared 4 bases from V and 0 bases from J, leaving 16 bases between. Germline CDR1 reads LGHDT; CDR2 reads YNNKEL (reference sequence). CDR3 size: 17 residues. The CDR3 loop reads CASSPGTGPSSYNEQFF. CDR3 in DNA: TGTGCCAGCAGCCCAGGGACGGGTCCTAGCTCCTACAATGAGCAGTTCTTC.

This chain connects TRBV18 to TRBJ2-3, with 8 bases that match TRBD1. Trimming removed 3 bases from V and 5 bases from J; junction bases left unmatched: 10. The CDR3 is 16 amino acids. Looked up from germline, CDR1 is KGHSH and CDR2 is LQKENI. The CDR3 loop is CASSPMRQGAGDTQYF. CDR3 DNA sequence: TGTGCCAGCTCACCGATGCGGCAGGGGGCCGGAGATACGCAGTATTTT.

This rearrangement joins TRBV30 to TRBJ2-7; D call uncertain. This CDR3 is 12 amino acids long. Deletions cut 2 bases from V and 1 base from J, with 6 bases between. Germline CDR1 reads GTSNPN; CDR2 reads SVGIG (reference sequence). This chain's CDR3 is CAWSWESYEQYF. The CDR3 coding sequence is TGTGCCTGGAGTTGGGAATCCTACGAGCAGTACTTC.

This CDR3 reads CASSLGGRDGYTF. CDR3 sequence (DNA): TGTGCCAGCAGTTTAGGGGGTAGGGATGGCTACACCTTC. V gene TRBV12-3 or TRBV12-4 combines with J gene TRBJ1-2; unclear D gene. The CDR3 is made up of 13 amino acids. Trimming pared 1 base from V and 6 bases from J, leaving 9 bases between.

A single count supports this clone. The CDR3 nucleotides are TGTGCCAGCAGCTTAGTCGTGGACACCTACAATGAGCAGTTCTTC. Its translation: CASSLVVDTYNEQFF. The J gene is TRBJ2-1, the V gene TRBV7-9, with D possibly being TRBD1 (5 bases). The V end lost 1 base, the J end lost 2 bases, and 9 bases lay between the germline ends. This CDR3 comprises 15 residues. The germline CDR1 and CDR2 sequences are SEHNR and FQNEAQ (reference sequence).

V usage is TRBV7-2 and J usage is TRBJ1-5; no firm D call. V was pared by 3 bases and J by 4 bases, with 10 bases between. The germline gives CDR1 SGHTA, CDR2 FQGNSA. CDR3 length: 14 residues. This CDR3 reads CASSLSGLNQPQHF. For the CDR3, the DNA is TGTGCCAGCAGCTTGTCGGGGTTGAATCAGCCCCAGCATTTT.

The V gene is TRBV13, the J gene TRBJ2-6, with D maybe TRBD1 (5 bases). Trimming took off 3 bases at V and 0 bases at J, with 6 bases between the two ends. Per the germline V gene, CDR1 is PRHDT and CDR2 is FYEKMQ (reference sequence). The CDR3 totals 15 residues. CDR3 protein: CASSFTGSGANVLTF. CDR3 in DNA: TGTGCCAGCAGCTTTACAGGCTCTGGGGCCAACGTCCTGACTTTC.

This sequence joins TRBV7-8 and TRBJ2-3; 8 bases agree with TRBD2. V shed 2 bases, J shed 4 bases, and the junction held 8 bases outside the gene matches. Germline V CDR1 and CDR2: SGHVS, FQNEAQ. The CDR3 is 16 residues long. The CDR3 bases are TGTGCCAGCAGCTTATTCGGGAGGGGGGATGCAGATACGCAGTATTTT. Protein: CASSLFGRGDADTQYF.

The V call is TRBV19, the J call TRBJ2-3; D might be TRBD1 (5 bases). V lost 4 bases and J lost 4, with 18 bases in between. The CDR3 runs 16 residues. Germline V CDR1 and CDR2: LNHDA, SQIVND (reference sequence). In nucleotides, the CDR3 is TGTGCCAGTAGTAGAAGACAGCAGGCCGTAGCAGATACGCAGTATTTT. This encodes CASSRRQQAVADTQYF.

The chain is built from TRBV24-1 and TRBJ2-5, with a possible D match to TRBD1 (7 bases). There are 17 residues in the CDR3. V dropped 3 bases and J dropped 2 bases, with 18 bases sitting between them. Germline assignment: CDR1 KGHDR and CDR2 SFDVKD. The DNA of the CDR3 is TGTGCCACCAGTGATCCCATGGGGGGACAGAGTCAAGAGACCCAGTACTTC. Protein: CATSDPMGGQSQETQYF.

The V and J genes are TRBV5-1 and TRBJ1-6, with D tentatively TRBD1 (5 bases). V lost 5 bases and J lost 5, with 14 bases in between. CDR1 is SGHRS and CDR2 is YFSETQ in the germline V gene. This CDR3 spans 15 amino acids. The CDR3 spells CASRRGTGDNSPLHF. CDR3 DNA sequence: TGCGCCAGCAGGCGAGGGACGGGAGATAATTCACCCCTCCACTTT.

The CDR3 loop reads CASSPGPLEQYF. The CDR3 bases are TGTGCCAGCAGCCCGGGACCCCTCGAGCAGTACTTC. The chain carries TRBV27 and TRBJ2-7; the D gene could be TRBD1 or TRBD2 (5 bases each). Trimming removed 6 bases at V and 6 bases at J, with 12 bases between. The CDR3 is 12 amino acids. Germline V gene data show CDR1 as MNHEY and CDR2 as SMNVEV (reference sequence).

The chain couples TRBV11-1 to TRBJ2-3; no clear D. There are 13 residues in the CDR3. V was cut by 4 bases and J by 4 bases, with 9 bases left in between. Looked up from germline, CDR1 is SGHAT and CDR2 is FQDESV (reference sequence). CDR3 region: CASSSGPPDTQYF. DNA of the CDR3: TGTGCCAGCAGCTCGGGCCCCCCAGATACGCAGTATTTT.

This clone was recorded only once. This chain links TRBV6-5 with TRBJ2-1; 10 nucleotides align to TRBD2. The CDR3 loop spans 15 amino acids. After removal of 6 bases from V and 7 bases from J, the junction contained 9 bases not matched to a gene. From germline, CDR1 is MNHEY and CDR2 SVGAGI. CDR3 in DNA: TGTGCCAGCAGGGTTGGACTAGCGGCATCGAATGAGCAGTTCTTC. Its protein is CASRVGLAASNEQFF.

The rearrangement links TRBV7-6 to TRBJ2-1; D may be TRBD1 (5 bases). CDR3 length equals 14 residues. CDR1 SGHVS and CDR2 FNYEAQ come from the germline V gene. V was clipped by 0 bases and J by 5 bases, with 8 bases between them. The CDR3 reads CASSLALGHNEQFF. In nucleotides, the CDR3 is TGTGCCAGCAGCTTAGCTCTGGGGCACAATGAGCAGTTCTTC.

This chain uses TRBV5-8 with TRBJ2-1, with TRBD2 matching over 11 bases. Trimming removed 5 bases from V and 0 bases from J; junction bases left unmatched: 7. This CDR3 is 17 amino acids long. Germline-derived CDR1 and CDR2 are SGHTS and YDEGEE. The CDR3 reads CASRTATSGSSYNEQFF. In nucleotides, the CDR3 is TGTGCCAGCAGGACCGCAACTAGCGGGAGCTCCTACAATGAGCAGTTCTTC.

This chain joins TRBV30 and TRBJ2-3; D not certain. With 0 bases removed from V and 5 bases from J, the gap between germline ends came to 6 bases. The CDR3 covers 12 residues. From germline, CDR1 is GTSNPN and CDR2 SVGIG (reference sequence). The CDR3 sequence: CAWSVLRDTQYF. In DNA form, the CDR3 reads TGTGCCTGGAGTGTACTTAGAGATACGCAGTATTTT.